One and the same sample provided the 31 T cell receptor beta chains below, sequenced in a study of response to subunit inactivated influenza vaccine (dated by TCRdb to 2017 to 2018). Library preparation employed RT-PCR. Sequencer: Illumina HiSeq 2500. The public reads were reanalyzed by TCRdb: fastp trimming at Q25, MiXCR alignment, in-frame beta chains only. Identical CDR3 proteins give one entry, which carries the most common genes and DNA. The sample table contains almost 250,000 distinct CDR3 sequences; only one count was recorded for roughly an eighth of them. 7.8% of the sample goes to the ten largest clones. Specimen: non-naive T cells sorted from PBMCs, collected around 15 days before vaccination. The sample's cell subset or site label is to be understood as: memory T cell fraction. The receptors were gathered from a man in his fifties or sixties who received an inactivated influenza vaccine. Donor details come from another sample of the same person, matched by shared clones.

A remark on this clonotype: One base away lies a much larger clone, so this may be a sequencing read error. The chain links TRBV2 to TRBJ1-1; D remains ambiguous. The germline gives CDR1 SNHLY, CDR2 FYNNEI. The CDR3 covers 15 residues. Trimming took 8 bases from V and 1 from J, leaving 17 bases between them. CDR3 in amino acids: CASFYDPPENTEAFF. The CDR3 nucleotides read TGTGCCAGCTTCTACGACCCTCCAGAGAACACTGAAGCTTTCTTT.

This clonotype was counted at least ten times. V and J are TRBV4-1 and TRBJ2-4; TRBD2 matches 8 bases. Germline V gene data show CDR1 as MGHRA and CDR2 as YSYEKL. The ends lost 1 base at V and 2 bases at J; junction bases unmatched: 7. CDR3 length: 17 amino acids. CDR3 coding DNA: TGCGCCAGCAGCCAAGTTGGGGTAGCGGGATCCAAAAACATTCAGTACTTC. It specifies CASSQVGVAGSKNIQYF.

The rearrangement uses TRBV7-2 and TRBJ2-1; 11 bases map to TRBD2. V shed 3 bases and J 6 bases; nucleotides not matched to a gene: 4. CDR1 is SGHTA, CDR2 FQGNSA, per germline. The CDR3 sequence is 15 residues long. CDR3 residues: CASSFNSGRGNEQFF. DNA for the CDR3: TGTGCCAGCAGCTTTAATAGCGGGAGGGGCAATGAGCAGTTCTTC.

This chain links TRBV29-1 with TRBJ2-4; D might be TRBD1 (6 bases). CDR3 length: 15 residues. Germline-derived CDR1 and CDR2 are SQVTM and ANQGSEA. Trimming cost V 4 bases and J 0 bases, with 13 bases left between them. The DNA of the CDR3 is TGCAGCGTTGTTGGCAGGGGAGTAGCCAAAAACATTCAGTACTTC. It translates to CSVVGRGVAKNIQYF.

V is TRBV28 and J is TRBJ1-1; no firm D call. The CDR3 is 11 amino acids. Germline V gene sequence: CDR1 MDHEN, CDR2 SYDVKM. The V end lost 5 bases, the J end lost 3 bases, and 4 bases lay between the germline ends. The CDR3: CASSGYTEAFF. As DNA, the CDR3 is TGTGCCAGCAGTGGGTACACTGAAGCTTTCTTT.

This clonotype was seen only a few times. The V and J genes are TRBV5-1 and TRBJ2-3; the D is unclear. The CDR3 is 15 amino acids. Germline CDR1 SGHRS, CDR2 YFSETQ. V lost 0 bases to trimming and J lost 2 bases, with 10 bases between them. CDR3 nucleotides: TGCGCCAGCAGCTTGGATGGGAAAGACACAGATACGCAGTATTTT. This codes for CASSLDGKDTDTQYF.

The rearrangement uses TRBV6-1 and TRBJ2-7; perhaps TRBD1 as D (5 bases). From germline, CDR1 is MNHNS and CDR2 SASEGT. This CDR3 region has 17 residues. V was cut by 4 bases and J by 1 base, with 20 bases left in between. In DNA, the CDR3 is TGTGCCAGCAGTGCCACCACGACAGTTTTGTTTTCCTACGAGCAGTACTTC. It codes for CASSATTTVLFSYEQYF.

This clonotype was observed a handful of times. CDR3 nucleotide sequence: TGTGCCAGCAGAATACAGGGGGCTGCCTACAATGAGCAGTTCTTC. It translates to CASRIQGAAYNEQFF. This sequence joins TRBV6-2 or TRBV6-3 and TRBJ2-1, with TRBD1 matching 9 bases. This CDR3 spans 15 amino acids. V gave up 6 bases and J gave up 2 bases; unmatched junction bases: 5. Germline CDR1 reads MNHEY; CDR2 reads SVGEGT.

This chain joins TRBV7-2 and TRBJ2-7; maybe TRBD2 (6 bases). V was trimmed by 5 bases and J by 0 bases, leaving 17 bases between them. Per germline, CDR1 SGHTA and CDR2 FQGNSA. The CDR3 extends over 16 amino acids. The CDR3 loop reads CASSLSGRGGSYEQYF. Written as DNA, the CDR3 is TGTGCCAGCAGCCTCTCGGGGCGGGGCGGCTCCTACGAGCAGTACTTC. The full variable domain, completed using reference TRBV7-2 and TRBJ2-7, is GAGVSQSPSNKVTEKGKDVELRCDPISGHTALYWYRQSLGQGLEFLIYFQGNSAPDKSGLPSDRFSAERTGGSVSTLTIQRTQQEDSAVYLCASSLSGRGGSYEQYFGPGTRLTVT.

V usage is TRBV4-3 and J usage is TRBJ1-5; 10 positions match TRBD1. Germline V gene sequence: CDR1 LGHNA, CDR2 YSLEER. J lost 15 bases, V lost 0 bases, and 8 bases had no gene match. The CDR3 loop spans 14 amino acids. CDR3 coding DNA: TGCGCCAGCAGCCAAGATCTGGACAGGGGGGCCTCGCATTTT. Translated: CASSQDLDRGASHF.

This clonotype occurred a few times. CDR3 sequence reads: CSVRRNYEQYF. CDR3 coding DNA: TGCAGCGTTCGGCGGAACTACGAGCAGTACTTC. The V gene is TRBV29-1, the J gene TRBJ2-7, with D uncertain. Trimming took off 5 bases at V and 3 bases at J, with 8 bases between the two ends. The CDR3 has 11 amino acids. CDR1 is SQVTM, CDR2 ANQGSEA, per germline.

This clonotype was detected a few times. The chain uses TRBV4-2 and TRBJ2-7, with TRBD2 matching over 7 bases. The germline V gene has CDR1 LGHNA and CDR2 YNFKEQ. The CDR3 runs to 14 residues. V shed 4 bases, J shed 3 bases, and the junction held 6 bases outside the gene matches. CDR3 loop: CASSRGGELYEQYF. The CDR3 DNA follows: TGTGCCAGCAGCCGGGGGGGAGAGCTCTACGAGCAGTACTTC.

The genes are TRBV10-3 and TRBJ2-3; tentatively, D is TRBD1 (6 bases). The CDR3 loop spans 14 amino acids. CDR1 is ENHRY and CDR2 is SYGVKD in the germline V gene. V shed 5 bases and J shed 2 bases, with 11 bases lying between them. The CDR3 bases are TGTGCCATCAGTAAACAGGGAGACACAGATACGCAGTATTTT. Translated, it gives CAISKQGDTDTQYF.

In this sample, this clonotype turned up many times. The CDR3 is CASSLYQGGYNEQFF. CDR3 in DNA: TGTGCCAGCAGCTTATATCAGGGTGGCTACAATGAGCAGTTCTTC. The V gene is TRBV5-6, the J gene TRBJ2-1; weak D call: TRBD1 (5 bases). CDR3 size: 15 residues. Trimming shortened V by 2 bases and J by 3 bases, and 12 bases separated the two germline ends. Germline CDR1 reads SGHDT; CDR2 reads YYEEEE.

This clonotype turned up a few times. The CDR3 DNA sequence: TGTGCCAGCAGCCTGATGCTCACAGATACGCAGTATTTT. Translation gives CASSLMLTDTQYF. The chain is built from TRBV3-1 and TRBJ2-3; unclear D gene. The length of the CDR3 is 13 residues. Germline V gene sequence: CDR1 LGHDT, CDR2 YNNKEL (reference sequence). V gave up 4 bases and J gave up 2 bases, with 7 bases separating them.

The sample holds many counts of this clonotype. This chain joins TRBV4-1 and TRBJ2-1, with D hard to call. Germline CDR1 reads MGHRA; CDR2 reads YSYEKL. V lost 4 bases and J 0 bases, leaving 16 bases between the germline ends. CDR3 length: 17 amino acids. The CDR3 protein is CASSRGSGSSSYNEQFF. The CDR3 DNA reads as TGCGCCAGCAGCCGAGGATCCGGGTCCAGCTCCTACAATGAGCAGTTCTTC.

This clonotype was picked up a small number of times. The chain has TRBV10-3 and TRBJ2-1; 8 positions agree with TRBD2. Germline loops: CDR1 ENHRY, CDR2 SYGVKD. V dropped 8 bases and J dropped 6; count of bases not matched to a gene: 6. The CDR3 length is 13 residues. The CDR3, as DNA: TGTGCCATCGCCGGGGGGGCGGTCAATGAGCAGTTCTTC. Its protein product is CAIAGGAVNEQFF.

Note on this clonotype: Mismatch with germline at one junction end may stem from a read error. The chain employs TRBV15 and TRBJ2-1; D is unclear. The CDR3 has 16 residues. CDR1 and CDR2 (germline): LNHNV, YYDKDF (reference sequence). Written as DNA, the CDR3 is TGTGCCATCAGCAGAGAATTTATTTCGACTGGCAATGAGCAGTTCTTC. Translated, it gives CAISREFISTGNEQFF.

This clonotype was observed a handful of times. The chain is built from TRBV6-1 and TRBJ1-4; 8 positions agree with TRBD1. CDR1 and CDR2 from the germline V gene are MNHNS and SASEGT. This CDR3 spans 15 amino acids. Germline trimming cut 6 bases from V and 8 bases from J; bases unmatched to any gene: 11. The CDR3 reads CASRPSGGAGEKLFF. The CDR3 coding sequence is TGTGCCAGCAGGCCGTCAGGGGGCGCCGGGGAAAAACTGTTTTTT.

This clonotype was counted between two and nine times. CDR3 sequence reads: CASSYDRVNEQFF. CDR3 in DNA: TGTGCCAGCAGCTACGACAGGGTCAATGAGCAGTTCTTC. The chain couples TRBV7-3 to TRBJ2-1, with 7 bases matching TRBD1. V shed 4 bases and J 6 bases; nucleotides not matched to a gene: 3. CDR1 is SGHTA, CDR2 FQGTGA, per germline. The CDR3 spans 13 residues.

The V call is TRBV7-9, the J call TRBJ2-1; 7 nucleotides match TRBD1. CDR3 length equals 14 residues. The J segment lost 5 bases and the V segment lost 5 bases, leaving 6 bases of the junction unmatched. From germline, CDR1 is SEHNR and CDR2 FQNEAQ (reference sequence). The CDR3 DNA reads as TGTGCCAGCAGCCTGGGACAGCTGGACAATGAGCAGTTCTTC. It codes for CASSLGQLDNEQFF.

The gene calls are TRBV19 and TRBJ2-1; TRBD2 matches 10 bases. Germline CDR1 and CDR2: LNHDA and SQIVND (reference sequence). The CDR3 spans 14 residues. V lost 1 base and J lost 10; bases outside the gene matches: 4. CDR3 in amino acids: CASSIVAGGGEQFF. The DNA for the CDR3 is TGTGCCAGTAGTATAGTAGCGGGGGGTGGGGAGCAGTTCTTC.

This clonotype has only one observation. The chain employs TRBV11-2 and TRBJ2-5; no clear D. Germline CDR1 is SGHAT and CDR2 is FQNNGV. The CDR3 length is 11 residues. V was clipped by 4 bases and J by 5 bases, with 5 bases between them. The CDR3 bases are TGTGCCAGCAGCTCGGTTGAGACCCAGTACTTC. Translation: CASSSVETQYF.

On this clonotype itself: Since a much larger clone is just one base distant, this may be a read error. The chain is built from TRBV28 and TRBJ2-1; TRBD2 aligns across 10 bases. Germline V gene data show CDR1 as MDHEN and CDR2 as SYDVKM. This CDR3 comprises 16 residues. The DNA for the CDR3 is TGTGCCAGAAGTTTCCCCAGCGGGGGGGCCAAGAATGAGCAGTTCTTC. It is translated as CARSFPSGGAKNEQFF.

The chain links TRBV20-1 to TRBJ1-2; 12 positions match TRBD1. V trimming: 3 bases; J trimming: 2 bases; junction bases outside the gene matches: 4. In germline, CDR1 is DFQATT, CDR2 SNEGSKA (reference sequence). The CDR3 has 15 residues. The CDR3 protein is CSARGTGGANYGYTF. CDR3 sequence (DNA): TGCAGTGCTAGGGGGACAGGGGGCGCCAACTATGGCTACACCTTC.

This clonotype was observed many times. The CDR3 DNA follows: TGTGCCAGCAGCCACACCCCAGGTCCCTACGAGCAGTACTTC. Its translation: CASSHTPGPYEQYF. The V gene is TRBV11-2, the J gene TRBJ2-7; no firm D call. Germline V gene sequence: CDR1 SGHAT, CDR2 FQNNGV. The CDR3 length is 14 residues. Trimming shortened V by 5 bases and J by 2 bases, and 13 bases separated the two germline ends.

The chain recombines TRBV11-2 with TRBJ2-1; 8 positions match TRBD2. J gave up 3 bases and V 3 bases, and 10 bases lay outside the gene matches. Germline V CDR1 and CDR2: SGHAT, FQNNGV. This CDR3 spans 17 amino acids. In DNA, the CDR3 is TGTGCCAGCAGCTTGCTGACTAGCGACTGGTACTACAATGAGCAGTTCTTC. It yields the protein CASSLLTSDWYYNEQFF.

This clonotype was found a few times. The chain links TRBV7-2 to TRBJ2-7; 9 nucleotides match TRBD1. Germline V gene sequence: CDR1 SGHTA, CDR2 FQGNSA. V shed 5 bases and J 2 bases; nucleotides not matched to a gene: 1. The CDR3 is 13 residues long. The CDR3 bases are TGTGCCAGCAGCCGGGACAGGGCCTACGAGCAGTACTTC. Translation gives CASSRDRAYEQYF.

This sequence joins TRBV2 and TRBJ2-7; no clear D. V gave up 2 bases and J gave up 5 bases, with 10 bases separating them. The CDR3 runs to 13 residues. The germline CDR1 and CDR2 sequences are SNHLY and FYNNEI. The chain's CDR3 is CASSETPRNEQYF. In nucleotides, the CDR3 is TGTGCCAGCAGTGAAACCCCAAGGAACGAGCAGTACTTC.

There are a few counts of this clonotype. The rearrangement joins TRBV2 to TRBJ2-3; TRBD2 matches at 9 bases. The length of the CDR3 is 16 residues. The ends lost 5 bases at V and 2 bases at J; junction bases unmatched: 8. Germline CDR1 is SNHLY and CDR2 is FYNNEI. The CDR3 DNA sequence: TGTGCCAGCAGTAGGGTAGCGGGAGCGCTCACAGATACGCAGTATTTT. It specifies CASSRVAGALTDTQYF.

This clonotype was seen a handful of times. CDR3: CSAPDPYSEGTQYF. For the CDR3, the DNA is TGCAGTGCTCCGGACCCCTACTCCGAGGGTACGCAGTATTTT. The V gene is TRBV20-1, the J gene TRBJ2-3; possible D gene TRBD2, 5 bases. The CDR3 loop spans 14 amino acids. Germline loops: CDR1 DFQATT, CDR2 SNEGSKA (reference sequence). The germline V and J ends were trimmed by 5 bases and 8 bases, with 20 bases remaining between them.